This TCR beta chain is drawn from a study of T cells in Graves' hyperthyroidism and ophthalmopathy. V lost 3 bases, J lost 5 bases, and 10 bases lay in between. Germline V gene data show CDR1 as LGHDT and CDR2 as YNNKEL (reference sequence). This CDR3 contains 14 residues. Graves' hyperthyroidism was deemed stable absent ophthalmopathy progression within 18 months. RNA transcripts served as the template for amplifying TCR beta CDR3 regions. HTBI primers were the set used in a first-round RT-PCR of the TCR CDR3. TCRdb used MiXCR to reprocess the multiplex PCR reads, holding one entry per CDR3 protein. The sample has a few hundred thousand distinct CDR3 sequences; roughly 14% are singletons.

The receptor was isolated from a woman between 18 and 29 years old with Graves' hyperthyroidism. The sequenced sample consisted of blood. The V gene is TRBV3-1, the J gene TRBJ1-4; a possible D gene is TRBD1 (5 bases). The CDR3 region is CASSQWGPNEKLFF. The CDR3 DNA reads TGTGCCAGCAGCCAGTGGGGACCCAATGAAAAACTGTTTTTT.